The 14 T cell receptor beta chains reported below all come from one sample, sequenced in a study of CD8 T cells in Susac syndrome. The RNA, roughly 0.5 to 1 ug, was put through reverse transcription using random hexamers. In TCRdb, the immunoSEQ multiplex PCR reads were re-called with MiXCR into one record per CDR3 protein. Of around 150,000 distinct CDR3 sequences in the sample, roughly 95% were seen once. The specimen was CD4+ T cells from PBMCs. These receptor sequences come from a human donor in good health.

V and J are TRBV20-1 and TRBJ1-5; the D gene is possibly TRBD1 (5 bases). The CDR3 is 11 residues long. The germline V and J ends were trimmed by 7 bases and 2 bases, with 6 bases remaining between them. Germline CDR1 and CDR2: DFQATT and SNEGSKA (reference sequence). The CDR3 DNA reads TGCAGTGGGGGGGGCAATCAGCCCCAGCATTTT. As protein: CSGGGNQPQHF.

The rearrangement joins TRBV5-1 to TRBJ2-3; TRBD1 matches 9 bases. Unmatched junction bases numbered 4, after V lost 3 bases and J lost 2 bases. This CDR3 comprises 15 residues. Germline V gene sequence: CDR1 SGHRS, CDR2 YFSETQ. The chain's CDR3 is CASSYRQGDTDTQYF. Written as DNA, the CDR3 is TGCGCCAGCAGCTATCGACAGGGGGACACAGATACGCAGTATTTT.

The rearrangement links TRBV29-1 to TRBJ2-3; TRBD1 matches at 8 bases. With V trimmed by 4 bases and J by 3 bases, 6 bases remained unmatched. Germline CDR1 is SQVTM and CDR2 is ANQGSEA. CDR3 size: 14 residues. The CDR3 reads CSVGDRGSTDTQYF. For the CDR3, the DNA is TGCAGCGTTGGAGACAGGGGATCGACAGATACGCAGTATTTT.

The V gene is TRBV7-9, the J gene TRBJ1-1, with TRBD1 as a possible D gene (5 bases). This CDR3 contains 14 residues. The germline V gene encodes CDR1 SEHNR and CDR2 FQNEAQ (reference sequence). Trimming left V 5 bases short and J 6 bases short, with 16 bases between. CDR3 sequence: CASSPSSGGPEAFF. The CDR3 DNA sequence: TGTGCCAGCAGCCCATCGAGCGGGGGACCTGAAGCTTTCTTT.

The count of this clonotype is one. The chain is built from TRBV29-1 and TRBJ2-4; D could derive from TRBD1 or TRBD2 (6 bases each). V was trimmed by 4 bases and J by 5 bases, leaving 15 bases between them. CDR3 length: 14 residues. Per the germline V gene, CDR1 is SQVTM and CDR2 is ANQGSEA. CDR3 amino acids: CSVVSPGAQNIQYF. CDR3 bases: TGCAGCGTTGTGAGTCCGGGGGCTCAAAACATTCAGTACTTC.

V usage is TRBV6-1 and J usage is TRBJ2-2; a possible D gene is TRBD1 (6 bases). This CDR3 is 15 amino acids long. V was trimmed by 0 bases and J by 7 bases, leaving 12 bases between them. Germline V gene lookup returns CDR1 MNHNS and CDR2 SASEGT. The CDR3 region has the DNA TGTGCCAGCAGTGAAGCGAGGTCAGGGGTCGGGGAGCTGTTTTTT. This gives the protein CASSEARSGVGELFF.

The CDR3 DNA sequence: TGTGCCAGCAGCCAAAATTCTCCAGACATACAAGAGACCCAGTACTTC. Residues: CASSQNSPDIQETQYF. The V and J genes are TRBV3-1 and TRBJ2-5; D gene ambiguous. Germline V gene lookup returns CDR1 LGHDT and CDR2 YNNKEL (reference sequence). The CDR3 is 16 amino acids. The V end lost 2 bases, the J end lost 2 bases, and 15 bases lay between the germline ends.

V gene TRBV20-1 combines with J gene TRBJ2-2; TRBD2 matches 9 bases. The CDR3 runs 14 residues. Germline assignment: CDR1 DFQATT and CDR2 SNEGSKA (reference sequence). After removal of 3 bases from V and 2 bases from J, the junction contained 1 base not matched to a gene. CDR3: CSARGLANTGELFF. The CDR3 nucleotides read TGCAGTGCTAGGGGACTAGCCAACACCGGGGAGCTGTTTTTT.

This sequence joins TRBV9 and TRBJ1-2, with a weak D call TRBD1 (5 bases). Per the germline V gene, CDR1 is SGDLS and CDR2 is YYNGEE. Trimming pared 0 bases from V and 8 bases from J, leaving 17 bases between. The CDR3 covers 15 residues. For the CDR3, the DNA is TGTGCCAGCAGCGTAGCTCCGGCAGGGTCGTCCGGCTACACCTTC. Its translation: CASSVAPAGSSGYTF.

The chain has TRBV7-3 and TRBJ2-7; D is undetermined. Germline CDR1 and CDR2: SGHTA and FQGTGA. This CDR3 spans 14 amino acids. V lost 5 bases and J 1 base, leaving 12 bases between the germline ends. The chain's CDR3 is CASSPGPGSYEQYF. DNA of the CDR3: TGTGCCAGCAGCCCCGGACCCGGATCCTACGAGCAGTACTTC.

V is TRBV2 and J is TRBJ2-7; TRBD1 might be the D (7 bases). The CDR3 consists of 13 residues. CDR1 is SNHLY and CDR2 is FYNNEI in the germline V gene. Trimming left V 7 bases short and J 5 bases short, with 15 bases between. In nucleotides, the CDR3 is TGTGCCAGCACCCGAGACAGGGAGGACGAGCAGTACTTC. Its protein product is CASTRDREDEQYF.

The J gene is TRBJ2-3, the V gene TRBV5-4, with D possibly TRBD1 on 6 matching bases. There are 14 residues in the CDR3. Germline V gene sequence: CDR1 SGHNT, CDR2 YYREEE (reference sequence). V lost 0 bases and J lost 2, with 7 bases in between. CDR3 loop: CASSLDRATDTQYF. DNA of the CDR3: TGTGCCAGCAGCTTGGACAGGGCCACAGATACGCAGTATTTT.

The rearrangement links TRBV6-2 or TRBV6-3 to TRBJ1-1, with TRBD1 matching 9 bases. The length of the CDR3 is 14 residues. Germline trimming cut 6 bases from V and 4 bases from J; bases unmatched to any gene: 6. The germline CDR1 and CDR2 sequences are MNHEY and SVGEGT. The CDR3 reads CASRLQGASTEAFF. CDR3 DNA: TGTGCCAGCAGATTACAGGGGGCCTCCACTGAAGCTTTCTTT.

V is TRBV18 and J is TRBJ2-1; TRBD2 matches 7 bases. V trimming: 1 base; J trimming: 9 bases; junction bases outside the gene matches: 0. The germline gives CDR1 KGHSH, CDR2 LQKENI. The CDR3 runs 12 residues. CDR3 sequence reads: CASSPRGGEQFF. The CDR3 DNA is TGTGCCAGCTCACCACGGGGGGGTGAGCAGTTCTTC.